Shown below are 8 T cell receptor beta chains from a single sample sequenced in a study of T cells in Graves' hyperthyroidism and ophthalmopathy (dated by TCRdb to about 2019). Libraries were made using multiplex PCR. The sequencer was an Illumina HiSeq 2000. Amplification of TCR beta CDR3 regions was carried out from RNA transcripts. For the first round of RT-PCR on the TCR CDR3, the HTBI primer set was used together with the Qiagen OneStep RT-PCR kit. The public reads were reanalyzed by TCRdb: fastp trimming at Q25, MiXCR alignment, in-frame beta chains only. Under each unique CDR3 protein, matching rows form one entry showing the most common genes and DNA. The sample table shows approximately 500,000 distinct CDR3 sequences, and under 60% are seen once. Around 7.7% of the sample belongs to the ten largest clones. The sample taken for sequencing was peripheral blood or thyroid tissue (not recorded which). All receptors come from a young woman with Graves' hyperthyroidism.

This clonotype was seen ten or more times. This chain joins TRBV10-2 and TRBJ2-7, with a possible D match to TRBD2 (6 bases). The CDR3 extends over 15 amino acids. The germline V gene has CDR1 WSHSY and CDR2 SAAADI. The ends were cut back, 0 bases at V and 0 bases at J, with 9 bases in the middle. DNA for the CDR3: TGCGCCAGCAGTGAGTCGTTGGGACTCTCCTACGAGCAGTACTTC. It encodes CASSESLGLSYEQYF.

This clonotype was observed at least ten times. The chain joins TRBV5-1 to TRBJ2-6; D remains unclear. Germline V gives CDR1 SGHRS, CDR2 YFSETQ. The CDR3 totals 18 residues. Trimming shortened V by 0 bases and J by 0 bases, and 13 bases separated the two germline ends. DNA of the CDR3: TGCGCCAGCAGCTTGGCCGCGGCTATTAGCTCTGGGGCCAACGTCCTGACTTTC. Protein product: CASSLAAAISSGANVLTF.

This clonotype was recorded many times. The chain couples TRBV6-6 to TRBJ1-2; D gene ambiguous. CDR1 is MNHNY and CDR2 is SVGAGI in the germline V gene (reference sequence). V shed 7 bases and J shed 3 bases, with 9 bases lying between them. The CDR3 contains 12 residues. The CDR3 loop is CASKPTDYGYTF. Written as DNA, the CDR3 is TGTGCCAGCAAACCCACAGACTATGGCTACACCTTC.

As regards this clonotype: A junction end diverges from the germline sequence, so it may reflect a read error. V and J are TRBV7-7 and TRBJ1-3, with D tentatively TRBD1 (5 bases). Germline V gives CDR1 SSHAT, CDR2 FNYEAQ (reference sequence). The CDR3 is made up of 15 amino acids. The CDR3 protein is CASSLGLAGGDTIYF. The DNA for the CDR3 is TGTGCTAGCAGCTTGGGACTAGCGGGAGGTGACACCATATATTTT.

V gene TRBV10-3 combines with J gene TRBJ1-1, with a weak D call TRBD1 (6 bases). Trimming shortened V by 3 bases and J by 4 bases, and 18 bases separated the two germline ends. Germline-derived CDR1 and CDR2 are ENHRY and SYGVKD. The CDR3 extends over 16 amino acids. This CDR3 reads CAISDSPADSVTEAFF. The CDR3 DNA reads as TGTGCCATCAGTGATTCGCCCGCGGACAGCGTCACTGAAGCTTTCTTT.

CDR3 DNA sequence: TGTGCCAGCACCTCTGGCGCGCGACAGCAGTACTTC. Its protein product is CASTSGARQQYF. The chain uses TRBV12-3 or TRBV12-4 and TRBJ2-7; D is ambiguous. The CDR3 covers 12 residues. V was shortened by 7 bases and J by 8 bases, with 15 bases between the two germline ends.

Concerning this clonotype: This sequence may be a read error, since a much larger clone differs from it by one base. The chain couples TRBV7-9 to TRBJ1-5; D uncertain. In germline, CDR1 is SEHNR, CDR2 FQNEAQ (reference sequence). The V gene lost 3 bases and the J gene lost 5 bases, with 5 bases spanning the gap. The CDR3 covers 12 residues. The CDR3 DNA is TGTGCCAGCAGCTTTGGCTATCAGCCCCAGCATTTT. It codes for CASSFGYQPQHF.

This clonotype was picked up many times. V and J are TRBV2 and TRBJ1-5; no reliable D call. The CDR3 has 15 amino acids. Trimming took 4 bases from V and 2 from J, leaving 12 bases between them. Germline V gene data show CDR1 as SNHLY and CDR2 as FYNNEI. In DNA form, the CDR3 reads TGTGCCAGCAGTGGAGGTCCATTGGGCAATCAGCCCCAGCATTTT. This encodes CASSGGPLGNQPQHF.